Below, 28 T cell receptor beta chains from the same sample are listed, as sequenced in a study of regulatory T cells in long-lasting Graves disease. Specified time point: newly diagnosed GD, antithyroid drugs for less than 3 months. RNA extracted from PBMCs served as the sequencing template. CDR3 regions were amplified by Arm-PCR using iRepertoire HTBI primers to build TCR beta libraries. TCRdb re-called the multiplex PCR reads through MiXCR, storing one row per CDR3 protein. The sample consists of 400,000 to 550,000 distinct CDR3 sequences, approximately 15% of them appearing once. The sample was also reused in another study, on T cells in Graves' hyperthyroidism and ophthalmopathy.

The starting material was peripheral blood mononuclear cells (PBMCs), obtained at new diagnosis, from a patient treated with antithyroid drugs. These receptors were taken from a woman aged 25-40 years with Graves disease.

There are many counts of this clonotype. The rearrangement uses TRBV11-2 and TRBJ1-1; 8 bases are a match to TRBD1. The CDR3 has 14 amino acids. The V and J ends lost 5 bases and 10 bases, in that order; junction bases with no gene match: 12. Germline values: CDR1 SGHAT, CDR2 FQNNGV. CDR3 protein: CASSTGGTGLRAFF. The CDR3 DNA follows: TGTGCCAGCAGCACGGGAGGGACAGGCCTCAGAGCTTTCTTT. The full variable domain, with the rest looked up from reference TRBV11-2 and TRBJ1-1, is EAGVAQSPRYKIIEKRQSVAFWCNPISGHATLYWYQQILGQGPKLLIQFQNNGVVDDSQLPKDRFSAERLKGVDSTLKIQPAKLEDSAVYLCASSTGGTGLRAFFGQGTRLTVV.

This clonotype has more than one count but fewer than ten. A junction boundary mismatches the germline segment, possibly from a read error. The chain recombines TRBV20-1 with TRBJ1-1; a possible D gene is TRBD1 (5 bases). Germline V gene lookup returns CDR1 DFQATT and CDR2 SNEGSKA (reference sequence). The CDR3 totals 11 residues. CDR3 bases: TGCAGTGCAGGAGGGACTTATGAAGCTTCCTTT. Translation gives CSAGGTYEASF.

This clonotype was recorded many times. This sequence joins TRBV3-1 and TRBJ1-2, with 8 positions matching TRBD1. From germline, CDR1 is LGHDT and CDR2 YNNKEL (reference sequence). The J segment lost 10 bases and the V segment lost 5 bases, leaving 9 bases of the junction unmatched. The CDR3 contains 13 residues. The CDR3 region has the DNA TGTGCCAGCAGCACCTGGACAGGGCATGACTACACCTTC. As protein: CASSTWTGHDYTF. Full variable domain (remainder filled in from reference TRBV3-1 and TRBJ1-2): DTAVSQTPKYLVTQMGNDKSIKCEQNLGHDTMYWYKQDSKKFLKIMFSYNNKELIINETVPNRFSPKSPDKAHLNLHINSLELGDSAVYFCASSTWTGHDYTFGSGTRLTVV.

This clonotype showed up many times. This chain joins TRBV5-1 and TRBJ1-1; a possible D gene is TRBD1 (5 bases). This CDR3 is 14 amino acids long. Trimming stripped 4 bases from V and 1 base from J, with 11 bases between. The V gene's germline CDR1 is SGHRS and CDR2 YFSETQ. CDR3 loop: CASSLPRGNTEAFF. Here the CDR3 DNA reads TGCGCCAGCAGCCTTCCAAGGGGGAACACTGAAGCTTTCTTT.

This clonotype was recorded many times. The chain couples TRBV11-2 to TRBJ2-7; 13 nucleotides agree with TRBD2. Unmatched junction bases numbered 3, after V lost 5 bases and J lost 2 bases. The CDR3 consists of 15 residues. Germline lookup yields CDR1 SGHAT and CDR2 FQNNGV. The CDR3 nucleotides are TGTGCCAGCAGCGTCGGGACTAGCGGGACCTACGAGCAGTACTTC. Translated, it gives CASSVGTSGTYEQYF.

V gene TRBV28 combines with J gene TRBJ2-6, with D possibly being TRBD2 (5 bases). With 3 bases removed from V and 1 base from J, the gap between germline ends came to 7 bases. Germline loops: CDR1 MDHEN, CDR2 SYDVKM. The CDR3 is 15 amino acids. The CDR3 region has the DNA TGTGCCAGCAGTTTTAGGACTTCTGGGGCCAACGTCCTGACTTTC. Protein: CASSFRTSGANVLTF.

The gene calls are TRBV6-1 and TRBJ2-3; no clear D. CDR1 and CDR2 (germline): MNHNS, SASEGT. The ends were cut back, 5 bases at V and 2 bases at J, with 8 bases in the middle. This CDR3 contains 13 residues. This chain's CDR3 is CASSLTYTDTQYF. The CDR3 DNA reads TGTGCCAGCAGTCTCACTTACACAGATACGCAGTATTTT.

This clonotype appeared many times. The rearrangement uses TRBV20-1 and TRBJ2-3, with D possibly being TRBD1 or TRBD2 (5 bases each). Germline CDR1 reads DFQATT; CDR2 reads SNEGSKA (reference sequence). The length of the CDR3 is 19 residues. The V and J ends lost 1 base and 0 bases respectively, with 23 bases between them. The CDR3: CSARGPAPGRGHSTDTQYF. CDR3 DNA sequence: TGCAGTGCTAGAGGTCCAGCCCCGGGACGGGGCCACAGCACAGATACGCAGTATTTT.

In this sample, this clonotype turned up many times. V and J are TRBV29-1 and TRBJ2-5; TRBD1 matches 7 bases. The CDR3 totals 13 residues. Germline-derived CDR1 and CDR2 are SQVTM and ANQGSEA. V was pared by 6 bases and J by 1 base, with 5 bases of the junction left unmatched. The CDR3 nucleotides read TGCAGCGTGGGGAACAGGGGCCAAGAGACCCAGTACTTC. It is translated as CSVGNRGQETQYF.

As regards this clonotype: A much larger clone lies one base from this, so it may be a read error. The CDR3 ends on some other residue instead of the conserved phenylalanine or tryptophan, so this is likely a read error. The rearrangement links TRBV12-3 or TRBV12-4 to TRBJ2-1; 7 positions agree with TRBD1. V lost 2 bases to trimming and J lost 10 bases; unmatched junction nucleotides: 5. The CDR3 loop spans 13 amino acids. The CDR3 loop reads CASSLQGVGEQFS. The CDR3 DNA reads as TGTGCCAGCAGTTTACAGGGGGTAGGAGAGCAGTTCTCC.

With respect to this clonotype: A junction end diverges from the germline sequence, so it may reflect a read error. The rearrangement links TRBV10-1 to TRBJ2-1, with 7 bases aligning to TRBD2. Per germline, CDR1 WNHNN and CDR2 SYGVQD (reference sequence). The CDR3 covers 16 residues. As DNA, the CDR3 is TGCGCCTGCAGTCTAGCGGTTGCGAGCTCCTACAATGAGCAGTTCTTC. As protein: CACSLAVASSYNEQFF.

This clonotype has just one count. This chain connects TRBV6-1 to TRBJ2-1; D ambiguous. Trimming took 7 bases from V and 4 from J, leaving 11 bases between them. The V gene's germline CDR1 is MNHNS and CDR2 SASEGT. The CDR3 length is 13 residues. This CDR3 reads CASTHGRYNEQFF. DNA of the CDR3: TGTGCCAGCACCCACGGACGATACAATGAGCAGTTCTTC.

This clonotype was found a few times. The chain employs TRBV20-1 and TRBJ1-4; no clear D. Trimming shortened V by 5 bases and J by 2 bases, and 12 bases separated the two germline ends. Germline V gene lookup returns CDR1 DFQATT and CDR2 SNEGSKA (reference sequence). This CDR3 comprises 14 residues. CDR3 sequence reads: CSAPITVTNEKLFF. CDR3 nucleotides: TGCAGTGCTCCGATAACTGTCACTAATGAAAAACTGTTTTTT.

This clonotype was seen at least ten times. The V gene is TRBV27, the J gene TRBJ2-1, with TRBD2 identical over 10 bases. Germline CDR1 reads MNHEY; CDR2 reads SMNVEV (reference sequence). This CDR3 has 14 residues. J lost 7 bases, V lost 5 bases, and 5 bases had no gene match. CDR3 coding DNA: TGTGCCAGCAGTCCCGGGACTAGCGCGAATGAGCAGTTCTTC. Protein: CASSPGTSANEQFF.

The CDR3 DNA sequence: TGTGCCACCCTTTTGGGGGACACCGGGGAGCTGTTTTTT. This gives the protein CATLLGDTGELFF. The rearrangement uses TRBV2 and TRBJ2-2; the D call may be TRBD1 or TRBD2 (5 bases each). V was clipped by 10 bases and J by 3 bases, with 12 bases between them. CDR3 length: 13 amino acids. Germline V lookup: CDR1 SNHLY, CDR2 FYNNEI.

This clonotype was recorded once. This clone may be a read error of a much larger clone one base away. The chain employs TRBV20-1 and TRBJ2-1; TRBD1 is a possible D gene (6 bases). The V and J ends lost 3 bases and 10 bases respectively, with 19 bases between them. CDR1 and CDR2 (germline): DFQATT, SNEGSKA (reference sequence). CDR3 length: 14 amino acids. CDR3 nucleotide sequence: TGCAGTGCTAGCCCCGACAGGACTCGCCACGAGCAGTTCTTC. Amino acid sequence: CSASPDRTRHEQFF.

This clonotype was seen many times. The chain combines TRBV5-6 with TRBJ1-1, with D unclear. Germline V gene lookup returns CDR1 SGHDT and CDR2 YYEEEE. CDR3 length: 14 amino acids. Trimming left V 1 base short and J 4 bases short, with 11 bases between. The CDR3 DNA sequence: TGTGCCAGCAGCTTGTTCGGGGTAGGCACTGAAGCTTTCTTT. It codes for CASSLFGVGTEAFF.

The chain joins TRBV24-1 to TRBJ2-5, with 7 positions matching TRBD2. The V gene end was trimmed by 1 base and the J gene end by 0 bases; junction bases not matched to a gene: 4. Germline-derived CDR1 and CDR2 are KGHDR and SFDVKD. The CDR3 is 16 residues long. Here the CDR3 reads CATSDLLAGDQETQYF. The CDR3 nucleotides read TGTGCCACCAGTGATTTACTCGCGGGAGACCAAGAGACCCAGTACTTC.

In this sample, this clonotype turned up many times. The rearrangement uses TRBV7-9 and TRBJ2-1, with D possibly being TRBD2 (5 bases). V shed 0 bases and J shed 9 bases, with 15 bases lying between them. The length of the CDR3 is 15 residues. The germline CDR1 and CDR2 sequences are SEHNR and FQNEAQ (reference sequence). CDR3 region: CASSLAGASAGEQFF. In DNA, the CDR3 is TGTGCCAGCAGCTTAGCGGGAGCGTCGGCGGGTGAGCAGTTCTTC.

In this sample, this clonotype turned up once. A much bigger clone sits one base away, suggesting this may be a read error. In this CDR3 the conserved last residue, phenylalanine or tryptophan, is missing, so a read error is likely. V usage is TRBV11-3 and J usage is TRBJ2-5; D might be TRBD1 or TRBD2, each matching 6 bases. The germline V and J ends were trimmed by 8 bases and 4 bases, with 23 bases remaining between them. Germline V gene lookup returns CDR1 SGHNT and CDR2 YENEEA. The CDR3 runs 16 residues. Here the CDR3 reads CASGGGARSGRETQYL. The DNA for the CDR3 is TGTGCCAGCGGGGGCGGGGCACGGAGCGGTAGAGAGACCCAGTACCTC.

Of note for this clonotype: A clone one base away is much larger, so this may be a read error. This rearrangement joins TRBV2 to TRBJ2-2; 10 nucleotides align to TRBD1. The junction had 3 bases not matched to a gene; V was cut back by 0 bases and J by 5 bases. There are 16 residues in the CDR3. Germline lookup yields CDR1 SNHLY and CDR2 FYNNEI. The CDR3 reads CASSEARDRGTGELFF. CDR3 nucleotides: TGTGCCAGCAGTGAAGCGCGGGACAGGGGTACCGGGGAGCTGTTTTTT.

Comment on this clonotype: One end of the junction is discordant with germline, which a read error may explain. The rearrangement joins TRBV24-1 to TRBJ1-5; 7 nucleotides line up with TRBD1. CDR1 is KGHDR, CDR2 SFDVKD, per germline. The CDR3 is 17 amino acids. CDR3 coding DNA: TGTGCCACCAGTGACACCAGACAGGGCCAGGGGAATCAGCTCCAGCATTTT. It codes for CATSDTRQGQGNQLQHF.

The chain employs TRBV11-3 and TRBJ1-6, with 8 positions matching TRBD1. The germline CDR1 and CDR2 sequences are SGHNT and YENEEA. With 4 bases clipped from V and 8 bases from J, the junction kept 4 bases outside the gene matches. The CDR3 is made up of 14 amino acids. The DNA for the CDR3 is TGTGCCAGCAGCTGGGACAGGAGGGATTCACCCCTCCACTTT. The encoded protein is CASSWDRRDSPLHF.

Concerning this clonotype: This may be a read error: a much more frequent sequence differs by one nucleotide. This chain connects TRBV28 to TRBJ2-1; TRBD2 matches at 7 bases. Germline CDR1 MDHEN, CDR2 SYDVKM. The CDR3 is 14 amino acids. V trimming: 4 bases; J trimming: 10 bases; junction bases outside the gene matches: 10. CDR3: CASSYGLVGYEQFF. DNA for the CDR3: TGTGCCAGCAGTTATGGACTAGTCGGATACGAGCAGTTCTTC.

The genes are TRBV5-4 and TRBJ2-2; TRBD2 matches at 7 bases. The CDR3 length is 16 residues. V was clipped by 5 bases and J by 6 bases; unmatched bases: 13. Germline V gene sequence: CDR1 SGHNT, CDR2 YYREEE (reference sequence). CDR3 sequence (DNA): TGTGCCAGCAGGCGGCTGGGGGAGGGCCCTCCCGGGGAGCTGTTTTTT. Residues: CASRRLGEGPPGELFF.

This clonotype was recorded many times. The rearrangement links TRBV20-1 to TRBJ2-5, with a weak D call TRBD2 (6 bases). Germline loops: CDR1 DFQATT, CDR2 SNEGSKA (reference sequence). The CDR3 extends over 13 amino acids. V was trimmed by 0 bases and J by 3 bases, leaving 8 bases between them. CDR3 sequence: CSAREAGKETQYF. The CDR3 DNA reads TGCAGTGCTAGAGAGGCGGGAAAAGAGACCCAGTACTTC.

This clonotype was found many times. V usage is TRBV20-1 and J usage is TRBJ2-1, with a possible D match to TRBD1 (6 bases). Trimming left V 6 bases short and J 9 bases short, with 12 bases between. This CDR3 comprises 11 residues. Per the germline V gene, CDR1 is DFQATT and CDR2 is SNEGSKA (reference sequence). CDR3 sequence reads: CSAEQGPEQFF. The CDR3 nucleotides read TGCAGTGCAGAACAGGGTCCTGAGCAGTTCTTC.

In its sample, this clonotype was seen many times. The V gene is TRBV5-1, the J gene TRBJ2-1, with TRBD2 identical over 10 bases. Germline assignment: CDR1 SGHRS and CDR2 YFSETQ. The length of the CDR3 is 16 residues. J was trimmed by 8 bases and V by 0 bases; bases with no gene match: 8. In DNA form, the CDR3 reads TGCGCCAGCAGCTTGGGTCTAGCGGGAGCATCGGATGAGCAGTTCTTC. This gives the protein CASSLGLAGASDEQFF.